One sample yielded the 18 T cell receptor beta chains listed below, sequenced in a study of blood T cell repertoires in COVID-19. Generated by immunoSEQ multiplex PCR, the TCRdb table keeps only in-frame clones and is missing some. The sample carries 300,000 to 400,000 clones, about 86% recorded once. Sequenced sample: peripheral blood. The origin of the receptors is a woman aged 55-70 years with COVID-19, enrolled during active disease.

This chain connects TRBV21-1 to TRBJ2-2; the table's D call of TRBD1 was not tested on the DNA. TRBV21-1 is termed a pseudogene. The CDR3 extends over 15 amino acids. This CDR3 is CASTIRQNNTGELFF. Here the CDR3 DNA reads TGTGCCAGCACCATTCGACAGAACAACACCGGGGAGCTGTTTTTT.

Concerning this clone: Within the sample, other DNA sequences also encode this same CDR3. The V gene is TRBV9, the J gene TRBJ2-3, with D possibly being TRBD1 (6 bases). The CDR3 runs to 15 residues. CDR1 SGDLS and CDR2 YYNGEE come from the germline V gene. V shed 1 base and J shed 0 bases, with 9 bases lying between them. The CDR3 nucleotides are TGTGCCAGCAGCGTAAGCCAGGGGAGCACAGATACGCAGTATTTT. Protein: CASSVSQGSTDTQYF.

In nucleotides, the CDR3 is TGTGCCAGCAGCGCGAGGACAGGGGGCTTCGGTGAAGCTTTCTTT. Amino acids: CASSARTGGFGEAFF. The V gene is TRBV9, the J gene TRBJ1-1; 11 positions agree with TRBD1. CDR1 is SGDLS and CDR2 is YYNGEE in the germline V gene. CDR3 length: 15 amino acids. V shed 3 bases and J 7 bases; nucleotides not matched to a gene: 8. The whole variable domain, remainder taken from reference TRBV9 and TRBJ1-1, is DSGVTQTPKHLITATGQRVTLRCSPRSGDLSVYWYQQSLDQGLQFLIQYYNGEERAKGNILERFSAQQFPDLHSELNLSSLELGDSALYFCASSARTGGFGEAFFGQGTRLTVV.

V and J are TRBV18 and TRBJ2-3, with 9 bases aligning to TRBD2. The CDR3 contains 15 residues. The germline V gene encodes CDR1 KGHSH and CDR2 LQKENI. V dropped 2 bases and J dropped 4; count of bases not matched to a gene: 4. This CDR3 reads CASSPKLAGSDTQYF. The CDR3 bases are TGTGCCAGCTCACCAAAGCTAGCGGGGTCAGATACGCAGTATTTT.

The chain combines TRBV6-5 with TRBJ2-7; TRBD1 is a possible D gene (6 bases). V was pared by 6 bases and J by 3 bases, with 15 bases between. Germline V gene sequence: CDR1 MNHEY, CDR2 SVGAGI. CDR3 length: 14 residues. As DNA, the CDR3 is TGTGCCAGCAGGAGAGACAGGTTAAGCTACGAGCAGTACTTC. Translation: CASRRDRLSYEQYF.

This clone was observed a handful of times. The chain uses TRBV29-1 and TRBJ2-7; a weak D match, TRBD1 (5 bases). CDR3 length equals 13 residues. The germline V and J ends were trimmed by 7 bases and 0 bases, with 13 bases remaining between them. Germline-derived CDR1 and CDR2 are SQVTM and ANQGSEA. As DNA, the CDR3 is TGCAGCGCGGCTGGGGCAGCCTCCTACGAGCAGTACTTC. Translated: CSAAGAASYEQYF.

V and J are TRBV4-1 and TRBJ1-4, with unresolved D. In germline, CDR1 is MGHRA, CDR2 YSYEKL. Trimming stripped 1 base from V and 8 bases from J, with 11 bases between. The CDR3 loop spans 14 amino acids. CDR3 nucleotide sequence: TGCGCCAGCAGCCAAGCGGGTTTCGGGGAAAAACTGTTTTTT. This translates into CASSQAGFGEKLFF.

This chain connects TRBV6-6 to TRBJ1-2; 8 bases map to TRBD1. Looked up from germline, CDR1 is MNHNY and CDR2 is SVGAGI (reference sequence). With V trimmed by 7 bases and J by 2 bases, 6 bases remained unmatched. The CDR3 covers 14 residues. The CDR3 region is CASNQQGENYGYTF. Written as DNA, the CDR3 is TGTGCCAGCAACCAACAGGGGGAGAACTATGGCTACACCTTC.

This chain joins TRBV12-3 or TRBV12-4 and TRBJ1-3; 7 bases fit TRBD1. CDR3 length: 13 residues. Trimming at V came to 7 bases and at J to 6 bases, leaving 6 bases not matched to a gene. The CDR3 nucleotides read TGTGCCAGCAAAGGGGGACAGTTAAACACCATATATTTT. Encoded protein: CASKGGQLNTIYF.

The CDR3 region is CASSQRLANEQFF. The CDR3 coding sequence is TGTGCCAGCAGCCAACGACTAGCCAATGAGCAGTTCTTC. This rearrangement joins TRBV3-1 (or the pseudogene TRBV3-2) to TRBJ2-1; 7 nucleotides match TRBD2. CDR3 size: 13 residues. After removal of 2 bases from V and 6 bases from J, the junction contained 1 base not matched to a gene. The germline gives CDR1 LGHDT, CDR2 YNNKEL (reference sequence).

The rearrangement uses TRBV6-6 and TRBJ2-1; 15 positions match TRBD2. Germline CDR1 reads MNHNY; CDR2 reads SVGAGI (reference sequence). After removal of 5 bases from V and 6 bases from J, the junction contained 11 bases not matched to a gene. This CDR3 has 18 residues. The DNA for the CDR3 is TGTGCCAGCAGTCGGACTAGCGGGGGGGCCGCAGCCCCCAATGAGCAGTTCTTC. This encodes CASSRTSGGAAAPNEQFF.

V gene TRBV9 combines with J gene TRBJ1-6; D is uncertain. V dropped 3 bases and J dropped 9 bases, with 16 bases sitting between them. Germline V lookup: CDR1 SGDLS, CDR2 YYNGEE. The length of the CDR3 is 15 residues. The chain's CDR3 is CASSGSGGLGSPLHF. CDR3 nucleotide sequence: TGTGCCAGCAGCGGTAGCGGAGGGTTAGGTTCACCCCTCCACTTT. The variable domain in full, with the rest retrieved from reference TRBV9 and TRBJ1-6, is DSGVTQTPKHLITATGQRVTLRCSPRSGDLSVYWYQQSLDQGLQFLIQYYNGEERAKGNILERFSAQQFPDLHSELNLSSLELGDSALYFCASSGSGGLGSPLHFGNGTRLTVT.

This clone has only one observation. The V call is TRBV6-5, the J call TRBJ1-2, with D possibly TRBD1 on 6 matching bases. The germline gives CDR1 MNHEY, CDR2 SVGAGI. This CDR3 has 16 residues. V was cut by 2 bases and J by 4 bases, with 17 bases left in between. CDR3 bases: TGTGCCAGCAGTTACGGCGGTATAGGGGGGGGCTATGGCTACACCTTC. The encoded protein is CASSYGGIGGGYGYTF.

The rearrangement joins TRBV19 to TRBJ1-5, with 9 positions matching TRBD1. The CDR3 spans 14 residues. The germline V gene encodes CDR1 LNHDA and CDR2 SQIVND (reference sequence). V lost 6 bases, J lost 9 bases, and 9 bases stayed unmatched. CDR3 sequence (DNA): TGTGCCAGTAGGGGGGACAGGGAAAAACCGCCCCAGCATTTT. The encoded protein is CASRGDREKPPQHF. The whole variable domain, filled in from reference TRBV19 and TRBJ1-5, reads DGGITQSPKYLFRKEGQNVTLSCEQNLNHDAMYWYRQDPGQGLRLIYYSQIVNDFQKGDIAEGYSVSREKKESFPLTVTSAQKNPTAFYLCASRGDREKPPQHFGDGTRLSIL.

The chain is built from TRBV6-6 and TRBJ2-7; possibly TRBD2 for D (6 bases). The V end was cut by 2 bases, the J end by 5 bases, with 16 bases between. The CDR3 runs 15 residues. Germline V gene data show CDR1 as MNHNY and CDR2 as SVGAGI (reference sequence). CDR3 residues: CASSYTPRRGDEQYF. The CDR3 nucleotides read TGTGCCAGCAGTTACACTCCCCGGCGGGGTGACGAGCAGTACTTC.

This chain links TRBV2 with TRBJ2-2; possibly TRBD2 for D (7 bases). Trimming removed 7 bases from V and 6 bases from J, with 21 bases in between. Germline lookup yields CDR1 SNHLY and CDR2 FYNNEI. This CDR3 contains 16 residues. Here the CDR3 reads CASNGVSGGGAGELFF. CDR3 coding DNA: TGTGCCAGCAATGGGGTATCCGGAGGGGGGGCCGGGGAGCTGTTTTTT.

The V and J genes are TRBV6-2 or TRBV6-3 and TRBJ2-6; no clear D. The CDR3 sequence is 15 residues long. From germline, CDR1 is MNHEY and CDR2 SVGEGT. V shed 0 bases and J shed 0 bases, with 3 bases lying between them. In nucleotides, the CDR3 is TGTGCCAGCAGTTACTCTCGCTCTGGGGCCAACGTCCTGACTTTC. Its translation is CASSYSRSGANVLTF.

This chain links TRBV7-9 with TRBJ1-6; weak D call: TRBD1 (6 bases). From germline, CDR1 is SEHNR and CDR2 FQNEAQ (reference sequence). The V end was cut by 5 bases, the J end by 11 bases, with 13 bases between. The CDR3 is 13 amino acids. In DNA, the CDR3 is TGTGCCAGCAGCAGCGGTCAGGGGACACCCCTCCACTTT. This codes for CASSSGQGTPLHF.